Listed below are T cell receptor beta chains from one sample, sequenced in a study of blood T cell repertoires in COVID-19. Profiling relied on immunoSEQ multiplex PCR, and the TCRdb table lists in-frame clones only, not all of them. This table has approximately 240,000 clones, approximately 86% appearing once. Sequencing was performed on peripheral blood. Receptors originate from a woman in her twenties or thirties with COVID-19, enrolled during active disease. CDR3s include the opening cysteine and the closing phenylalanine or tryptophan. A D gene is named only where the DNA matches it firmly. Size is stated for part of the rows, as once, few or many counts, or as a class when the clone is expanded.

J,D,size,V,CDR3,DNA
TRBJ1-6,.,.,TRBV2,CASSNGRNSPLHF,TGTGCCAGCAGCAACGGGAGAAATTCACCCCTCCACTTT
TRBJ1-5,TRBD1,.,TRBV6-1,CASSDRRGQWSQPQHF,TGTGCCAGCAGTGATCGGAGGGGGCAATGGAGTCAGCCCCAGCATTTT
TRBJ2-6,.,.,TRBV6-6,CASSPGGAGQSGANVLTF,TGTGCCAGCAGTCCCGGCGGGGCAGGGCAGTCTGGGGCCAACGTCCTGACTTTC
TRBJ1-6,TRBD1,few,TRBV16,CASSQYSGGPYNSPLHF,TGTGCCAGCAGCCAATATTCAGGGGGCCCCTATAATTCACCCCTCCACTTT
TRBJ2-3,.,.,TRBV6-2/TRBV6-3,CASSYSKRERTDTQYF,TGTGCCAGCAGTTACTCTAAAAGGGAGCGCACAGATACGCAGTATTTT
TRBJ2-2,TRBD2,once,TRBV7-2,CASSLAGTSGGYTGELFF,TGTGCCAGCAGCTTAGCCGGGACTAGCGGGGGGTACACCGGGGAGCTGTTTTTT
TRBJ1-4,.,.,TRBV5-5,CASSSTREKLFF,TGTGCCAGCAGTTCGACTCGGGAAAAACTGTTTTTT
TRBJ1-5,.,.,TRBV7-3,CASSLRTWGVRQPQHF,TGTGCCAGCAGCTTAAGGACGTGGGGGGTACGCCAGCCCCAGCATTTT
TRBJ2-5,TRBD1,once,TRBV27,CANSLGTGTQETQYF,TGTGCCAACAGTTTGGGGACAGGGACTCAAGAGACCCAGTACTTC
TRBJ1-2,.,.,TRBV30,CAWSVRRGDSTYGYTF,TGTGCCTGGAGTGTACGGCGTGGGGACTCCACCTATGGCTACACCTTC
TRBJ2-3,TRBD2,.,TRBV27,CASSLFLRGGRTDTQYF,TGTGCCAGCAGTTTATTTCTCCGGGGGGGCCGCACAGATACGCAGTATTTT
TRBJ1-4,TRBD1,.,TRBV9,CASSPDRGGNEKLFF,TGTGCCAGCAGCCCCGACAGGGGAGGTAATGAAAAACTGTTTTTT
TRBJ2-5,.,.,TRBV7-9,CASRSPGLQETQYF,TGTGCCAGCAGGAGCCCGGGACTTCAAGAGACCCAGTACTTC
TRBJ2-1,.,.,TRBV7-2,CASSFIQGGREQFF,TGTGCCAGCAGCTTTATTCAGGGGGGACGGGAGCAGTTCTTC
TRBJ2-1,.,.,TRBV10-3,CAINDGAEQFF,TGTGCCATCAACGATGGGGCTGAGCAGTTCTTC
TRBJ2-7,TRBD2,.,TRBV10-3,CAINGGGADEQYF,TGTGCCATCAACGGCGGGGGGGCCGACGAGCAGTACTTC
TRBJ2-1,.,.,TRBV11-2,CASSAPVVNEQFF,TGTGCCAGCAGCGCACCGGTCGTTAATGAGCAGTTCTTC
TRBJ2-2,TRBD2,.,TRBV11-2,CASSSRGGAGELFF,TGTGCCAGCAGCTCTCGGGGGGGGGCCGGGGAGCTGTTTTTT
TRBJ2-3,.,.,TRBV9,CASSARDRTTSTDTQYF,TGTGCCAGCAGCGCCAGAGACAGGACCACTAGCACAGATACGCAGTATTTT
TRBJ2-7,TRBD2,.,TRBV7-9,CASSLAGAHEQYF,TGTGCCAGCAGCCTAGCGGGAGCCCACGAGCAGTACTTC
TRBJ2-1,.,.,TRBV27,CASSLAGANEQFF,TGTGCCAGCAGTTTAGCAGGGGCCAATGAGCAGTTCTTC
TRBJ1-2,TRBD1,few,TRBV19,CASSGGRWDRGRGVDGYTF,TGTGCCAGTAGTGGAGGGAGATGGGACAGGGGGCGAGGAGTCGATGGCTACACCTTC
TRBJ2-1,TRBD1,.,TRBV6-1,CASSEGWQGAHNEQFF,TGTGCCAGCAGTGAAGGGTGGCAGGGGGCTCACAATGAGCAGTTCTTC
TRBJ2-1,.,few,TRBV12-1,CASSHPPGTSYNEQFF,TGTGCCAGCAGCCACCCACCCGGGACTTCCTATAATGAGCAGTTCTTC
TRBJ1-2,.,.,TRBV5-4,CASSFPGIYGYTF,TGTGCCAGCAGCTTTCCGGGGATCTATGGCTACACCTTC
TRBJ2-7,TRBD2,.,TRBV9,CASSPGSGLVDYEQYF,TGTGCCAGCAGCCCCGGTTCGGGACTAGTAGACTACGAGCAGTACTTC
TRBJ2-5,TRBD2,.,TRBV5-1,CASSLEAGGNQETQYF,TGCGCCAGCAGCTTGGAAGCGGGGGGGAACCAAGAGACCCAGTACTTC
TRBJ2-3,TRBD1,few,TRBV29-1,CSVVVRGRADTQYF,TGCAGCGTTGTAGTCAGGGGGCGTGCAGATACGCAGTATTTT
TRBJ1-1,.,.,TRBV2,CARRRGNTEAFF,TGTGCCAGGAGGCGAGGGAACACTGAAGCTTTCTTT
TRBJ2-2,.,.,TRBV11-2,CASSYGVALTGELFF,TGTGCCAGCAGCTACGGGGTAGCTCTCACCGGGGAGCTGTTTTTT
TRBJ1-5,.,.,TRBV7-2,CASSRTPYSNQPQHF,TGTGCCAGCAGCCGGACACCCTATAGCAATCAGCCCCAGCATTTT
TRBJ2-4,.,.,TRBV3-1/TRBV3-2,CASSQDSLSKNIQYF,TGTGCCAGCAGCCAAGATTCCCTTTCCAAAAACATTCAGTACTTC
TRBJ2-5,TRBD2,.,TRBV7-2,CASSLVASGAGETQYF,TGTGCCAGCAGCTTAGTGGCTAGCGGGGCAGGGGAGACCCAGTACTTC
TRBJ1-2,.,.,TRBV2,CASRRRQYPNYGYTF,TGTGCCAGCAGACGAAGACAGTATCCTAACTATGGCTACACCTTC
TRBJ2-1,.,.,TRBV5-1,CASSWTGSLNEQFF,TGCGCCAGCAGCTGGACGGGATCCCTCAATGAGCAGTTCTTC
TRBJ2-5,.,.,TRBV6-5,CASSYSTGAQETQYF,TGTGCCAGCAGTTACTCCACAGGAGCTCAAGAGACCCAGTACTTC
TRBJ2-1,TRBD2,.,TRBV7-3,CASSKTSDGEQFF,TGTGCCAGCAGCAAGACTAGCGATGGGGAGCAGTTCTTC
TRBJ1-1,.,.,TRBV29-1,CSVATGTRWAFF,TGCAGCGTGGCTACAGGGACAAGGTGGGCTTTCTTT
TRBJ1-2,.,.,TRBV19,CASSPGQASNYGYTF,TGTGCCAGTAGTCCCGGACAAGCTTCTAACTATGGCTACACCTTC
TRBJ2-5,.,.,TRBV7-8,CASSYGRPPEETQYF,TGTGCCAGCAGCTACGGCAGGCCGCCTGAGGAGACCCAGTACTTC
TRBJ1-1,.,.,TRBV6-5,CASSYQAGPNTEAFF,TGTGCCAGCAGTTACCAGGCAGGGCCGAACACTGAAGCTTTCTTT
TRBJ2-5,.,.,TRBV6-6,CASSSHEGKETQYF,TGTGCCAGCAGCTCCCATGAGGGAAAAGAGACCCAGTACTTC
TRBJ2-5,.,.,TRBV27,CASSFKGPKAQYF,TGTGCCAGCAGTTTCAAGGGGCCGAAGGCCCAGTACTTC
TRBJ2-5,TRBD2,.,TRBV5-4,CASSSASGGSLGETQYF,TGTGCCAGCAGCTCGGCTAGCGGGGGGTCCCTGGGAGAGACCCAGTACTTC
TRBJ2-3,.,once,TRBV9,CASSVDYTDTQYF,TGTGCCAGCAGCGTAGACTACACAGATACGCAGTATTTT
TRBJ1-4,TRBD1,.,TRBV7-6,CASSLGAGGSTNEKLFF,TGTGCCAGCAGCTTAGGGGCAGGGGGCTCGACTAATGAAAAACTGTTTTTT
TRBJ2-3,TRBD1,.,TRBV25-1,CASSLTGYIDTQYF,TGTGCCAGCAGCCTGACAGGGTATATCGATACGCAGTATTTT
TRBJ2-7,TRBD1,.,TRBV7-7,CASSLALMHRGAYEQYF,TGTGCCAGCAGCTTAGCGCTAATGCACAGGGGGGCCTACGAGCAGTACTTC
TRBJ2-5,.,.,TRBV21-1,CASSKTVSSGVKKEKTQYF,TGTGCCAGCAGCAAAACCGTTAGTAGCGGGGTAAAAAAGGAAAAGACCCAGTACTTC
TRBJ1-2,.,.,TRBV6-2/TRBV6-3,CASSYLNMERTNYGYTF,TGTGCCAGCAGTTACTTGAATATGGAGCGGACTAACTATGGCTACACCTTC
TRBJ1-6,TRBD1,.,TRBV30,CAWAGTANSPLHF,TGTGCCTGGGCCGGGACAGCAAATTCACCCCTCCACTTT
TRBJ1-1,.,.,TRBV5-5,CASLGGGTEAFF,TGTGCCAGCTTGGGGGGTGGCACTGAAGCTTTCTTT
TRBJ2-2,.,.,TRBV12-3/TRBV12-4,CASSFKHTGELFF,TGTGCCAGCAGTTTCAAGCACACCGGGGAGCTGTTTTTT
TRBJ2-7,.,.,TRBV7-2,CASSSDRYEQYF,TGTGCCAGCAGCTCAGACAGATACGAGCAGTACTTC
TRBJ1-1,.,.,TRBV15,CATSRVVNTEAFF,TGTGCCACCAGCAGAGTAGTGAACACTGAAGCTTTCTTT
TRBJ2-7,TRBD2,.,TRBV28,CASSLGWRGSTYEQYF,TGTGCCAGCAGTTTAGGTTGGCGGGGGTCCACCTACGAGCAGTACTTC
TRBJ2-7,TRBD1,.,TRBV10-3,CAISESRTGDEQYF,TGTGCCATCAGTGAGTCGAGGACAGGGGACGAGCAGTACTTC
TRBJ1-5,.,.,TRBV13,CASSQGLLNQPQHF,TGTGCCAGCAGCCAAGGACTTCTCAATCAGCCCCAGCATTTT
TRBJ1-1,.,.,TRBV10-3,CAISETELNTEAFF,TGTGCCATCAGTGAGACAGAACTGAACACTGAAGCTTTCTTT